This record looks at one T cell receptor beta chain sequence and its context. Its antigen has not been determined. Within one base of it there is no much larger clone, and no base qualities were kept. This sample is part of a study of T cells in Graves' hyperthyroidism and ophthalmopathy (dated by TCRdb to the late 2010s). For the wider study: Peripheral blood samples were taken at the time of initial diagnosis, prior to any treatment. Prospective prediction of ophthalmopathy was tested in an independent validation cohort consisting of some 19 hyperthyroidism patients and 15 to 17 patients who later progressed to ophthalmopathy. TCR Vbeta CDR3 sequencing of 135 peripheral blood samples (43 ophthalmopathy, 75 or so hyperthyroidism and some 17 progressor patients) is reported in the paper. In addition, the study compared T-cell repertoires in thyroid tissue and in blood from 6 or 7 Graves' hyperthyroidism patients. The 100 or so discovery patients were divided at random into training and test sets in a 7:3 ratio. TCR V-J signatures able to tell the groups apart were searched for in a discovery cohort of about a hundred patients, of whom 43 had Graves' ophthalmopathy and more than 55 had stable Graves' hyperthyroidism. Following sampling, methimazole starting at 30 mg daily was given to hyperthyroidism patients, and high-dose intravenous methylprednisolone was given to ophthalmopathy patients.

The CDR3 sequence holds 16 residues, the cysteine and phenylalanine included. CDR3 DNA only is kept here, 48 bases in frame from base 1. Germline trimming amounts to 5 bases on V and 4 bases on J, with 8 as the count of junction bases outside the gene matches. From the germline V gene (reference sequence), CDR1 is MNHEY and CDR2 is SMNVEV. General conclusions and limits of the study: During validation, the model predicted progression to ophthalmopathy a median of about 6.3 months ahead of onset, with almost 71% sensitivity and 72.22% specificity. Most expanded thyroid clonotypes (frequency above 0.001) were also detected in blood, suggesting blood repertoires may reflect thyroid immune responses. No statistical method was used to set the sample size in advance, and investigators knew the group allocation. A 13 V-J signature model separated ophthalmopathy from stable hyperthyroidism, with approximately 86% sensitivity and roughly 84% specificity in cross-validation and 80%/75% in testing.

Ophthalmopathy patients had moderately to severely active disease, Clinical Activity Score of at least 3, NOSPECS grade of at least 4, and duration under 3 months. Any patient with an uncontrolled infection, another autoimmune disease, pregnancy or lactation was excluded. Diagnoses were established on the basis of clinical symptoms, serum thyroxine and TRAb, thyroid ultrasound, and orbital computed tomography. PBMCs were isolated from roughly 10 ml of fresh peripheral blood by Ficoll-Paque density gradient centrifugation. Trizol reagent was used to extract total RNA, and RNA quality was then checked on an Agilent 2100 Bioanalyzer. Amplification of TCR beta CDR3 regions was carried out from RNA transcripts. The first round of RT-PCR for the TCR CDR3 was performed with the HTBI primer set and the Qiagen OneStep RT-PCR kit. Libraries were constructed in a second round of multiplex PCR, after which size selection and purification were performed. The libraries were sequenced on an Illumina HiSeq2000 using paired-end 100 bp reads. Processing in the source paper ran as follows. SOAPnuke was used to process the raw data, with reads discarded if the reads contained adapters or uncalled bases, had a mean Phred below 15, or lacked an exact constant-primer or identifier match. High-quality paired reads were merged using COPE v1.2.5, and each unique nucleotide sequence was defined as a clonotype. MiTCR v1.1 was used to align the clonotypes against IMGT TRBV, TRBD and TRBJ reference segments. Analysis was restricted to V-J combinations with a frequency above 0.0001, which covered roughly 99% of repertoires. The TCS score was defined as F50 (clonal expansion) divided by E x V (chaos), with BLOSUM62-based TCRdist calculated between CDR3 peptides within each V-J. Welch's t-statistics and random forest reduced around 520 V-J features to 13, which were used in a naive Bayes classifier (R e1071). In TCRdb, the public reads were trimmed at Q25 with fastp and aligned with MiXCR, with productive beta chains retained. One record per CDR3 amino acid sequence lists the most common genes and DNA. The V and J calls shown here were made by TCRdb, not taken from the authors' results. The sample table records hundreds of thousands of distinct CDR3 sequences; around 20% of these occur just once. Under 35% of the sample is held by the ten biggest clonotypes.

The receptor was derived from a man under 40 with Graves' ophthalmopathy. This chain joins TRBV27 to TRBJ2-1, and 10 bases in between align with TRBD2. The sample was blood. The CDR3 amino acid sequence is: CASSILRTSGYNEQFF. The nucleotide sequence is TGTGCCAGCAGTATCCTAAGGACTAGCGGTTACAATGAGCAGTTCTTC.